This T cell receptor (beta chain) came from a study of siplizumab effects on memory and regulatory T cells. Study-wide findings and caveats: Most proliferating CD4+ or CD8+ clones, roughly 80-97%, had no naive or memory assignment.

Note on this clone: Its specificity is unknown.

Per the germline V gene, CDR1 is LNHDA and CDR2 is SQIVND (reference sequence). The length of the CDR3 is 14 residues. V dropped 4 bases and J dropped 2 bases, with 9 bases sitting between them. Libraries were prepared by immunoSEQ multiplex PCR; TCRdb keeps only in-frame clonotypes and omits some of them. The sample includes over 100,000 clones, about 91% of them seen just once. This clonotype was obtained from a human donor in good health. The sample comprised Tregs sorted from blood. V usage is TRBV19 and J usage is TRBJ1-3; D remains ambiguous. CDR3 protein: CASSKWAAGNTIYF. Written as DNA, the CDR3 is TGTGCCAGTAGTAAATGGGCGGCTGGAAACACCATATATTTT.